Listed below are T cell receptor beta chains from one sample, sequenced in a study of T cell responses to AZD1222 COVID-19 vaccine. Only in-frame clones appear in the TCRdb table, and some are missing; sequencing was by immunoSEQ multiplex PCR. The top ten hold under 20% of the sample, which has about 150,000 clones, more than 75% seen once. Source: peripheral blood, taken on day 0 of AZD1222 vaccination. The receptors were sampled from an adult in good health. CDR3s include the opening cysteine and the closing phenylalanine or tryptophan. The D gene is left open where the match is weak. Expanded clones are given a class, and other clones once, few, many or no size at all.

j_call clone_size v_call d_call cdr3_aa cdr3_nt
TRBJ2-2 - TRBV6-4 TRBD2 CASSSGGQNTGELFF TGTGCCAGCAGCAGCGGGGGCCAGAACACCGGGGAGCTGTTTTTT
TRBJ2-7 once TRBV9 TRBD2 CASSSGISSYEQYF TGTGCCAGCTCTAGCGGGATTAGCTCCTACGAGCAGTACTTC
TRBJ1-1 - TRBV9 - CASSVGWVGGTEAFF TGTGCCAGCAGCGTAGGTTGGGTTGGAGGCACTGAAGCTTTCTTT
TRBJ1-2 - TRBV5-8 - CASSPLGDYGYTF TGTGCCAGCAGCCCCCTGGGGGACTATGGCTACACCTTC
TRBJ1-3 - TRBV5-1 - CASSPEGSSGNTIYF TGCGCCAGCAGCCCCGAAGGCAGCTCTGGAAACACCATATATTTT
TRBJ1-4 once TRBV18 - CASSPGRGNEKLFF TGTGCCAGCTCACCGGGACGGGGGAATGAAAAACTGTTTTTT
TRBJ1-1 - TRBV6-2/TRBV6-3 TRBD1 CASSQQVHRGYANTEAFF TGTGCCAGCAGTCAACAGGTACACAGGGGTTATGCGAACACTGAAGCTTTCTTT
TRBJ2-2 - TRBV5-1 TRBD2 CASSLAAVAGVGELFF TGCGCCAGCAGCTTGGCCGCAGTAGCGGGAGTCGGGGAGCTGTTTTTT
TRBJ1-4 - TRBV11-2 - CASSLAREKLFF TGTGCCAGCAGCTTAGCCCGGGAAAAACTGTTTTTT
TRBJ1-5 - TRBV21-1 - CASSAPSLGPATRNQPQHF TGTGCCAGCAGCGCTCCCTCGCTGGGTCCCGCTACTCGCAATCAGCCCCAGCATTTT
TRBJ1-2 once TRBV28 - CASSLWQGANYGYTF TGTGCCAGCAGTTTATGGCAGGGCGCAAACTATGGCTACACCTTC
TRBJ2-1 - TRBV2 TRBD2 CASRGGNEQFF TGTGCCAGCAGGGGGGGGAATGAGCAGTTCTTC
TRBJ1-1 once TRBV5-1 - CASSLGGGRTEAFF TGCGCCAGCAGCTTGGGCGGGGGCAGGACTGAAGCTTTCTTT
TRBJ1-3 - TRBV5-4 - CASSLPGALELGGNTIYF TGTGCCAGCAGCTTACCGGGGGCCCTCGAATTGGGGGGAAACACCATATATTTT
TRBJ1-2 - TRBV10-2 TRBD1 CASRQGQGFYGYTF TGCGCCAGCAGACAAGGACAGGGGTTCTATGGCTACACCTTC
TRBJ1-1 - TRBV9 - CASSETGRTEAFF TGTGCCAGCAGCGAGACGGGGCGCACTGAAGCTTTCTTT
TRBJ1-2 - TRBV29-1 - CSVVEPGTYGYTF TGCAGCGTTGTGGAGCCAGGGACCTATGGCTACACCTTC
TRBJ2-7 - TRBV27 - CASSFLPRSSYEQYF TGTGCCAGCAGTTTCCTGCCCCGGAGCTCCTACGAGCAGTACTTC
TRBJ1-1 - TRBV30 - CAWRGPLRDTEAFF TGTGCCTGGAGAGGACCCCTTCGGGACACTGAAGCTTTCTTT
TRBJ2-7 - TRBV18 TRBD1 CASSQPQGGYEQYF TGTGCCAGCTCACAACCACAGGGGGGCTACGAGCAGTACTTC
TRBJ2-3 - TRBV24-1 - CATSDLEGISTDTQYF TGTGCCACCAGTGATTTGGAGGGAATTTCCACAGATACGCAGTATTTT
TRBJ1-1 - TRBV11-3 TRBD1 CASSLAQGAEAFF TGTGCCAGCAGCTTGGCCCAGGGGGCTGAAGCTTTCTTT
TRBJ2-3 - TRBV30 TRBD2 CAWSELAGLTDTQYF TGTGCCTGGAGTGAGTTAGCGGGGCTGACAGATACGCAGTATTTT
TRBJ1-1 - TRBV12-3/TRBV12-4 - CASSQGWEAFF TGTGCCAGCAGCCAGGGTTGGGAAGCTTTCTTT